These T cell receptor beta chains were read from a single sample in a study of T cell responses to AZD1222 COVID-19 vaccine. The assay was immunoSEQ multiplex PCR, and TCRdb's table has in-frame clones only and misses some. The sample gives about 220,000 clones, 90% to 95% of which show up once; roughly 1% is in the top ten. Source: peripheral blood, taken on day 0 of MenACWY control vaccination. These receptors all come from an adult in good health. Both conserved end residues are part of each CDR3. The D gene is left open where the match is weak. Size is omitted from some rows. Given values are once, few, many or a class for expanded clones.

>TRBJ2-3|TRBV28|.|13|TRBD2
CATKAGGSETQYF
TGTGCCACAAAAGCGGGGGGGTCGGAAACGCAGTATTTT
>TRBJ2-2|TRBV5-1|.|18|TRBD2
CASSLGLAGGPNTGELFF
TGCGCCAGCAGCTTGGGACTAGCGGGGGGGCCGAACACCGGGGAGCTGTTTTTT
>TRBJ1-1|TRBV7-8|.|14|.
CASSLQSSGTEAFF
TGTGCCAGCAGCTTACAGTCATCGGGAACTGAAGCTTTCTTT
>TRBJ1-5|TRBV7-9|few|13|.
CASTADSNQPQHF
TGTGCCAGCACTGCGGATAGCAATCAGCCCCAGCATTTT
>TRBJ1-1|TRBV19|once|14|.
CAIRQDRFASEAFF
TGTGCCATACGACAGGATCGTTTTGCGTCTGAAGCTTTCTTT
>TRBJ1-1|TRBV9|.|13|.
CASSVGGDTEAFF
TGTGCCAGCAGCGTAGGGGGAGACACTGAAGCTTTCTTT
>TRBJ1-5|TRBV19|.|13|.
CASSRGGGQPQHF
TGTGCCAGTTCTAGGGGTGGCGGGCAGCCCCAGCATTTT
>TRBJ1-2|TRBV12-3/TRBV12-4|.|11|.
CATSLGYGYTF
TGTGCCACCTCCCTAGGGTATGGCTACACCTTC
>TRBJ1-1|TRBV6-5|.|15|.
CASSLYSFMNTEAFF
TGTGCCAGCAGCCTATACAGTTTTATGAACACTGAAGCTTTCTTT
>TRBJ1-1|TRBV28|.|14|.
CASSPLMGNTEAFF
TGTGCCAGCAGTCCTCTTATGGGGAACACTGAAGCTTTCTTT
>TRBJ1-3|TRBV5-4|.|16|.
CASSLQGVISGNTIYF
TGTGCCAGCAGCTTGCAGGGAGTAATCTCTGGAAACACCATATATTTT
>TRBJ1-5|TRBV7-2|.|14|.
CASSPNRVNQPQHF
TGTGCCAGCAGCCCCAACAGGGTTAATCAGCCCCAGCATTTT
>TRBJ2-4|TRBV18|.|14|.
CASSPGSSDNIQYF
TGTGCCAGCTCACCAGGGTCCAGCGACAACATTCAGTACTTC
>TRBJ2-7|TRBV27|.|13|.
CASSLYQGYEQYF
TGTGCCAGCAGTTTATACCAGGGCTACGAGCAGTACTTC
>TRBJ2-3|TRBV24-1|.|14|.
CATSEGRDTDTQYF
TGTGCCACCAGTGAGGGCAGAGACACAGATACGCAGTATTTT
>TRBJ1-2|TRBV18|.|13|.
CASSPIGNYGYTF
TGTGCCAGCTCACCAATAGGGAACTATGGCTACACCTTC
>TRBJ1-1|TRBV11-2|.|15|TRBD1
CASSSFRGRGTEAFF
TGTGCCAGCAGCTCATTCAGGGGGCGTGGGACTGAAGCTTTCTTT
>TRBJ1-5|TRBV19|once|15|.
CASSPGQRSNQPQHF
TGTGCCAGTAGTCCCGGACAGAGAAGCAATCAGCCCCAGCATTTT
>TRBJ1-1|TRBV4-1|.|11|.
CASSRGTEAFF
TGCGCCAGCAGTCGAGGGACAGAAGCTTTCTTT
>TRBJ1-1|TRBV7-9|.|12|.
CASSAQGAEAFF
TGTGCCAGCAGCGCCCAGGGTGCTGAAGCTTTCTTT
>TRBJ2-3|TRBV4-1|once|16|TRBD2
CASSTVGAGGPDTQYF
TGCGCCAGCAGTACGGTAGGGGCGGGGGGGCCAGATACGCAGTATTTT
>TRBJ2-3|TRBV2|.|15|.
CASSAVAVSTDTQYF
TGTGCCAGCAGTGCGGTGGCGGTGAGCACAGATACGCAGTATTTT
>TRBJ1-5|TRBV27|.|15|.
CASSLYSQGGQPQHF
TGTGCCAGCAGTTTATACTCGCAGGGAGGTCAGCCCCAGCATTTT
>TRBJ1-6|TRBV6-5|.|13|.
CASSPEYNSPLHF
TGTGCCAGCAGTCCTGAGTATAATTCACCCCTCCACTTT
>TRBJ2-7|TRBV9|once|14|.
CASSVGIGLEEQYF
TGTGCCAGCAGCGTAGGTATAGGATTGGAGGAGCAGTACTTC
>TRBJ1-2|TRBV6-6|.|13|TRBD1
CASSGTGNYGYTF
TGTGCCAGCAGTGGGACAGGGAACTATGGCTACACCTTC
>TRBJ1-2|TRBV29-1|.|13|.
CSVEKWGGGGYTF
TGCAGCGTAGAAAAATGGGGTGGTGGTGGCTACACCTTC
>TRBJ1-5|TRBV27|.|14|.
CASSLRSANQPQHF
TGTGCCAGCAGTTTGAGGTCCGCCAATCAGCCCCAGCATTTT
>TRBJ1-2|TRBV3-1/TRBV3-2|.|12|.
CASSQVGGKTTF
TGTGCCAGCAGCCAAGTCGGTGGGAAAACCACCTTC
>TRBJ1-5|TRBV6-1|.|16|.
CASSERQANSNQPQHF
TGTGCCAGCAGTGAACGGCAGGCCAATAGCAATCAGCCCCAGCATTTT
>TRBJ2-1|TRBV11-1|.|14|.
CASSSRATYNEQFF
TGTGCCAGCAGCTCCAGGGCTACCTACAATGAGCAGTTCTTC
>TRBJ2-1|TRBV15|.|16|.
CATSTLAGPSTVEQFF
TGTGCCACCAGCACTCTTGCAGGCCCCTCAACCGTTGAGCAGTTCTTC
>TRBJ1-5|TRBV15|.|13|.
CATSLISNQPQHF
TGTGCCACCAGCTTAATTAGCAATCAGCCCCAGCATTTT
>TRBJ1-5|TRBV6-2/TRBV6-3|.|18|TRBD1
CASSSPWDREFDNQPQHF
TGTGCCAGCAGTTCGCCGTGGGACAGGGAATTTGACAATCAGCCCCAGCATTTT
>TRBJ1-5|TRBV6-4|few|13|.
CASSAGTNQPQHF
TGTGCCAGCAGTGCAGGGACTAATCAGCCCCAGCATTTT
>TRBJ2-5|TRBV5-4|once|17|.
CASSWGEAGPDPKTQYF
TGTGCCAGCAGCTGGGGGGAGGCGGGGCCCGACCCCAAGACCCAGTACTTC
>TRBJ2-3|TRBV19|.|15|.
CASSIQGTFTDTQYF
TGTGCCAGTAGTATTCAGGGAACCTTCACAGATACGCAGTATTTT
>TRBJ2-5|TRBV6-1|.|14|TRBD1
CASSETGGQETQYF
TGTGCCAGCAGTGAGACAGGGGGGCAAGAGACCCAGTACTTC
>TRBJ1-1|TRBV5-1|.|14|TRBD1
CASREVQGVTEAFF
TGCGCCAGTCGTGAGGTCCAGGGGGTCACTGAAGCTTTCTTT
>TRBJ1-2|TRBV6-5|once|13|.
CASTIQAGPGYTF
TGTGCCAGCACCATTCAGGCGGGGCCTGGCTACACCTTC
>TRBJ1-5|TRBV7-5|once|16|.
CVRSLRGRAQDQPQHF
TGTGTCAGAAGCTTAAGAGGCCGGGCCCAGGATCAGCCCCAGCATTTT
>TRBJ2-7|TRBV5-4|.|16|.
CASSLTRPAAMYEQYF
TGTGCCAGCAGCCTCACTAGACCGGCGGCTATGTACGAGCAGTACTTC
>TRBJ1-1|TRBV29-1|.|14|TRBD1
CSVLRTGGLTEAFF
TGCAGCGTTTTAAGGACAGGGGGCCTCACTGAAGCTTTCTTT
>TRBJ2-2|TRBV5-6|.|14|.
CASLVGPNTGELFF
TGTGCCAGCTTGGTCGGGCCGAACACCGGGGAGCTGTTTTTT
>TRBJ2-5|TRBV7-2|.|15|TRBD2
CASSLLAGEFGTQYF
TGTGCCAGCAGCTTACTAGCGGGAGAATTCGGGACCCAGTACTTC
>TRBJ1-6|TRBV6-6|.|16|.
CASRHPRGDPNSPLHF
TGTGCCAGCAGACATCCTCGTGGGGACCCAAATTCACCCCTCCACTTT
>TRBJ2-1|TRBV29-1|once|17|TRBD2
CSVEDRTSGGAWNEQFF
TGCAGCGTTGAAGATCGGACTAGCGGGGGGGCCTGGAATGAGCAGTTCTTC
>TRBJ1-1|TRBV30|.|13|.
CAWKRISNTEAFF
TGTGCCTGGAAAAGGATCTCAAACACTGAAGCTTTCTTT